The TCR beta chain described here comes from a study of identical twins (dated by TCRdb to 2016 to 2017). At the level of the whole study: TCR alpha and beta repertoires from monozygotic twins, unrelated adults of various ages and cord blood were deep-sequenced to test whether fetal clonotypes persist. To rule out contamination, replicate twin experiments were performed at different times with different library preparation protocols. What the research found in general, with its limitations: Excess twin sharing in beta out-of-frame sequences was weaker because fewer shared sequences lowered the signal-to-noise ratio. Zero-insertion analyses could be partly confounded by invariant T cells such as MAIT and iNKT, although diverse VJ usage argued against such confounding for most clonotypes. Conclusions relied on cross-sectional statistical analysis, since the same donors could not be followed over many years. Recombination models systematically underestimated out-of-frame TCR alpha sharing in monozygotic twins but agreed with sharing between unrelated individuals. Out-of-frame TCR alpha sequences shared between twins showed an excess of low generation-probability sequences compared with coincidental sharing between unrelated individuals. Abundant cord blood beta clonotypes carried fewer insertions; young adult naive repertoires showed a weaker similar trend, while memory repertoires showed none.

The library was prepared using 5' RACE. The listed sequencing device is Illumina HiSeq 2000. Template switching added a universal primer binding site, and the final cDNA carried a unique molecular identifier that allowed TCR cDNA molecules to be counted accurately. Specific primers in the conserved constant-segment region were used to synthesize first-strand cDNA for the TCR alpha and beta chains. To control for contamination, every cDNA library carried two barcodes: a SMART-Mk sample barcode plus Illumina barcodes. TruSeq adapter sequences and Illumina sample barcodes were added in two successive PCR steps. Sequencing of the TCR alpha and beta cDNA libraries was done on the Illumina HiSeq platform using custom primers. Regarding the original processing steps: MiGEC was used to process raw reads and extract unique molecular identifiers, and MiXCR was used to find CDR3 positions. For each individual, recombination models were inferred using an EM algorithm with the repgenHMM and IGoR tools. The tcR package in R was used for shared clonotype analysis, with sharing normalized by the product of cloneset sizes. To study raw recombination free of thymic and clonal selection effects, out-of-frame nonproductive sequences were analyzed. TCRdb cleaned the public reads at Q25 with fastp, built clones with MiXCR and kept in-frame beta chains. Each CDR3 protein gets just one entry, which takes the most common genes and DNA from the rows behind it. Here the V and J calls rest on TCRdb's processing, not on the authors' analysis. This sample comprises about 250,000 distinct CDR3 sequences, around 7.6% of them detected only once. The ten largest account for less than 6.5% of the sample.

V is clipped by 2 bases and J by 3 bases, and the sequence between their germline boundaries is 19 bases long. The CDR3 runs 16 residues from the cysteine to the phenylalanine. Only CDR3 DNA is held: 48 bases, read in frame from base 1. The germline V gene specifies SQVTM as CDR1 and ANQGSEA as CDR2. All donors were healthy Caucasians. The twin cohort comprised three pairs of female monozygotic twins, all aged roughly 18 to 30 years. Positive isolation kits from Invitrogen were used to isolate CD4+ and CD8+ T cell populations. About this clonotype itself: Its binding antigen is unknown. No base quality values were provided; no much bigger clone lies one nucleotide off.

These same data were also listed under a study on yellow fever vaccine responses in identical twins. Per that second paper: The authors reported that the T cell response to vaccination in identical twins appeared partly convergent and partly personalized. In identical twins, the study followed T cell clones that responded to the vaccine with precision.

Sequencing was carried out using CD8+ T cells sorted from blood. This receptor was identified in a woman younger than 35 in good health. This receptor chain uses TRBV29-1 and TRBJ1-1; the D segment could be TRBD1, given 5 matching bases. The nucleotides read TGCAGCGTTGAATCCCCGGGGCTAAGTTGGGACACTGAAGCTTTCTTT. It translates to CSVESPGLSWDTEAFF.